This T cell receptor beta chain was observed in a study of cytomegalovirus exposure and HLA in healthy donors. Study in general: According to later analysis, the same platform produced the 110 or so validation and several hundred first-cohort repertoires. Study results and limitations: Reports indicated that the classifier achieved high specificity and sensitivity in diagnosing cytomegalovirus status. The authors enumerated under 200 TCR beta chains as linked to cytomegalovirus. Subsequent analysis showed first-cohort TCR clusters tending to co-occur in roughly 130 validation repertoires.

Measured with immunoSEQ multiplex PCR; TCRdb has only the in-frame clones, and not every one. There are about 220,000 clones in the sample; 85% to 90% occur only once, and less than 3% lies in the top ten. Regarding this clone: Its antigen is undetermined.

The trim removed 7 bases at V and 0 bases at J, leaving 11 bases unmatched. This CDR3 has 16 amino acids. Germline V gives CDR1 MNHNY, CDR2 SVGAGI (reference sequence). The chain uses TRBV6-6 and TRBJ2-7, with TRBD2 matching over 8 bases. This receptor was obtained from a man aged 18 to 30 in good health and CMV-seronegative. The sequenced material came from PBMCs. CDR3 bases: TGTGCCAGCATTGACGATCGAAGCGGGAGCTCCTACGAGCAGTACTTC. Protein: CASIDDRSGSSYEQYF.